Given below is one T cell receptor (beta chain) in context. TCRdb keeps only in-frame clones here, not all; method: immunoSEQ multiplex PCR. The sample has some 240,000 clones; roughly 84% are singletons. These data come from a study of blood T cell repertoires in COVID-19. Sequenced material: peripheral blood. The sequence was obtained from a woman between 35 and 50 years old who had recovered from COVID-19.

CDR3: CASSSPLNNSPLHF. DNA for the CDR3: TGTGCCAGCAGTTCCCCCTTAAATAATTCACCCCTCCACTTT. V and J are TRBV28 and TRBJ1-6, with D unresolved. V lost 4 bases to trimming and J lost 5 bases, with 9 bases between them. Looked up from germline, CDR1 is MDHEN and CDR2 is SYDVKM. The length of the CDR3 is 14 residues.